The TCR beta chain described here comes from a study of blood T cell repertoires in COVID-19. Trimming removed 6 bases from V and 0 bases from J, with 15 bases in between. Germline CDR1 reads MRHNA; CDR2 reads SNTAGT. CDR3 length equals 16 residues. Libraries were prepared by immunoSEQ multiplex PCR; TCRdb keeps only in-frame clonotypes and omits some of them. The data show some 100,000 clones, 70% to 90% seen once. V is TRBV6-4 and J is TRBJ1-5; a weak D match, TRBD1 (5 bases). The sequenced sample was peripheral blood. The clonotype comes from a man between 50 and 59 years old with COVID-19, enrolled during active disease. The CDR3 is CASSGKPTVSNQPQHF. DNA of the CDR3: TGTGCCAGCAGCGGAAAACCGACAGTTAGCAATCAGCCCCAGCATTTT.